This T cell receptor beta chain stems from a study of T and B cells in COVID-19 patients. Across the whole study: Peripheral blood came from COVID-19 patients with active infection or after recovery. Active-infection patients were older, median 67 years, than recovered patients, median roughly 35 years.

Germline V gene lookup returns CDR1 MNHEY and CDR2 SVGEGT. There are 15 residues in the CDR3. V lost 7 bases to trimming and J lost 4 bases, with 17 bases between them. Study outcomes and limitations: There were around 2,300 TCR clusters exclusive to the recovered cohort, 31 with low generation probability.

Multiplex PCR with BIOMED2 TRB-A/B primer pools amplified TRB rearrangements. MiXCR, applied by TCRdb to the multiplex PCR reads, yields one record per CDR3 protein. Of thousands of distinct CDR3 sequences listed, about 22% are singletons. This clonotype was recorded a few times. What it binds is not known. From blood, roughly 220-550 ng of genomic DNA served as TRB template. J is TRBJ1-5 and V is TRBV6-2 or TRBV6-3; the D gene is possibly TRBD1 (6 bases). This sequence was found in a human donor who had recovered from COVID-19. What was sequenced was blood. CDR3 in amino acids: CASNPRGQRNQPQHF. In DNA, the CDR3 is TGTGCCAGCAACCCCCGGGGACAAAGAAATCAGCCCCAGCATTTT.